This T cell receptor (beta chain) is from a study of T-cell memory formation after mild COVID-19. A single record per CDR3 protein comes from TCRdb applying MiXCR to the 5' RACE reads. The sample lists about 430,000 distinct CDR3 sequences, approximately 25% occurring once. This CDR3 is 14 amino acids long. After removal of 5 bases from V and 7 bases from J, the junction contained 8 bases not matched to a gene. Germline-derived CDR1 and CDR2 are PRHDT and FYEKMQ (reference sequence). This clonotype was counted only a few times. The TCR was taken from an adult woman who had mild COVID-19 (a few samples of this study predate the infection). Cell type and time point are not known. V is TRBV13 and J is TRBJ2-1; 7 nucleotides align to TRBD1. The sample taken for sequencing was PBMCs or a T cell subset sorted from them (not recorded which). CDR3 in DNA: TGTGCCAGCAGCCTACCAGACAGGGAAAATGAGCAGTTCTTC. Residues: CASSLPDRENEQFF.